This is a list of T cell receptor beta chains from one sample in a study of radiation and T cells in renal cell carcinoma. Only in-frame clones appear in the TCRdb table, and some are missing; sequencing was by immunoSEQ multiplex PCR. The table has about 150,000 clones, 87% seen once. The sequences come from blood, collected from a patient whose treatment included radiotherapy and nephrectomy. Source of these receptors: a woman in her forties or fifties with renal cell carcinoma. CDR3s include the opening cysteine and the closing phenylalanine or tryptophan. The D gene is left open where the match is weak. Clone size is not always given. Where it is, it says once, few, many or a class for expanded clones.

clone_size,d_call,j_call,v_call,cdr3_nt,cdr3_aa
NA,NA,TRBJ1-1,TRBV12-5,TGTGCTAGTGGTTTGGTACTCATCCCTAGGACAGTGACAAACACTGAAGCTTTCTTT,CASGLVLIPRTVTNTEAFF
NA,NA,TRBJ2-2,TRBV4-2,TGTGCCAGCAGCCAACACGGGGGGCAGGGTGGTTCCGGGGAGCTGTTTTTT,CASSQHGGQGGSGELFF
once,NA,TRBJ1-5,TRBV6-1,TGTGCCAGCAGTGGACAGGCCCAACAGCCCCAGCATTTT,CASSGQAQQPQHF
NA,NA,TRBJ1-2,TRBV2,TGTGCCAGCAGTGGGGGACAAAACTATGGCTACACCTTC,CASSGGQNYGYTF
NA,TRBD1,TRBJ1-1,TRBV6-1,TGTGCCAGCAGGGAGATGACAGGGGTGAACACTGAAGCTTTCTTT,CASREMTGVNTEAFF
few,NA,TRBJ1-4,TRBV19,TGTGCCAGTAGTATAGGAGGGCAGGGAGATGAAAAACTGTTTTTT,CASSIGGQGDEKLFF
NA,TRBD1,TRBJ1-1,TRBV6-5,TGTGCCAGCAGACTATCGACAGGGTACACTGAAGCTTTCTTT,CASRLSTGYTEAFF
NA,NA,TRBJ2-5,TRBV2,TGTGCCAGCAGTGTTCGCAACCAAGAGACCCAGTACTTC,CASSVRNQETQYF
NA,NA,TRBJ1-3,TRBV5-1,TGCGCCAGCAGCTTGGCCCCCCAAAACACCATATATTTT,CASSLAPQNTIYF
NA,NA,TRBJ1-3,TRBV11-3,TGTGCCAGCAGCTTAGGACAGTCCTCTGGAAACACCATATATTTT,CASSLGQSSGNTIYF
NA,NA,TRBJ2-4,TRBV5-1,TGCGCCAGCAGCTCCACTCCCAACGGAAACATTCAGTACTTC,CASSSTPNGNIQYF
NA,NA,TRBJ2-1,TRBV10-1,TGCGCCAGCAGTGAGTCGGGTCGGGGGGAGCAGTTCTTC,CASSESGRGEQFF
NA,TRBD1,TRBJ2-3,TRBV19,TGTGCCAGTAGCCCAGGGGGTGTTGGAGATACGCAGTATTTT,CASSPGGVGDTQYF
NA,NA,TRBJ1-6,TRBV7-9,TGTGCCAGCAGCGCCTCGGAAGGAAATTCACCCCTCCACTTT,CASSASEGNSPLHF
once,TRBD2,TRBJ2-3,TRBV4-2,TGTGCCAGCAGCCAAGAGGTCGAGCGGGGGGGTGGCTATACGCAGTATTTT,CASSQEVERGGGYTQYF
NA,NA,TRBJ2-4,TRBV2,TGTGCCAGCAGTGAATCGGGGCTTATTCAGTACTTC,CASSESGLIQYF
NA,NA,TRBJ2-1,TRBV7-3,TGTGCCAGCAGCTTGACTAGGGCTCATGAGCAGTTCTTC,CASSLTRAHEQFF
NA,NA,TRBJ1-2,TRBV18,TGTGCCAGCTCACCACTAAGGGGCGGCTACACCTTC,CASSPLRGGYTF
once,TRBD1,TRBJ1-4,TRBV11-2,TGTGCCAGCAGCTTCCAGGGGGGGCGGGAAAAACTGTTTTTT,CASSFQGGREKLFF
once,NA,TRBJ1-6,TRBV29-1,TGCAGCGGGCGGGGGGACTCCTATAATTCACCCCTCCACTTT,CSGRGDSYNSPLHF
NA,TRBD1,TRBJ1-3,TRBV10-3,TGTGCCATCAGTATGACAGGGGCTGGAAACACCATATATTTT,CAISMTGAGNTIYF
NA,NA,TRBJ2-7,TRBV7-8,TGTGCCAGCAGCTTAGAGGGCGGGCCCGGCGTCTACGAGCAGTACTTC,CASSLEGGPGVYEQYF
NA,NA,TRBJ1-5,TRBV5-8,TGTGCCAGCAGCCGGAATGTGAATCAGCCCCAGCATTTT,CASSRNVNQPQHF
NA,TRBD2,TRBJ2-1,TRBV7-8,TGTGCCAGCAGCTCCCTGGGACTAGTTTTAGGGCAGTTCTTC,CASSSLGLVLGQFF
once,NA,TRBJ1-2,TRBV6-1,TGTGCCAGCAGTGAATCGGGGCGGAGGCTTTATGGCTACACCTTC,CASSESGRRLYGYTF
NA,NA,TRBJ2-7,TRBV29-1,TGCAGCGTTGAAGGAAGGGGGGCGTCCTACGAGCAGTACTTC,CSVEGRGASYEQYF
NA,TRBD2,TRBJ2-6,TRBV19,TGTGCCAGTACCCTACGGGGTAGCGGGGGGGGCTCTGGGGCCAACGTCCTGACTTTC,CASTLRGSGGGSGANVLTF
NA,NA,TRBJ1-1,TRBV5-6,TGTGCCAGCAGCTTCGGGCCCGACACTGAAGCTTTCTTT,CASSFGPDTEAFF
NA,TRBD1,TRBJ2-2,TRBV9,TGTGCCAGCAGCGCTCTACAGGGGACCGGGGAGCTGTTTTTT,CASSALQGTGELFF